This T cell receptor (beta chain) was retrieved from a study of identical twins. Via MiXCR, TCRdb re-called the 5' RACE reads, giving one row per CDR3 protein. The data contain some 710,000 distinct CDR3 sequences, approximately 6.1% of them singletons. Findings and caveats of the study: Cord blood beta clonotypes that were abundant carried fewer insertions, and memory repertoires showed no such trend. Donors were not followed over many years; analysis was cross-sectional. For out-of-frame alpha sequences shared by twins, low generation probability was in excess.

A remark on this clonotype: Its antigen is unidentified.

All donors comprised healthy Caucasians. Germline V gives CDR1 SGHAT, CDR2 FQNNGV. V lost 4 bases and J 8 bases, leaving 18 bases between the germline ends. The CDR3 runs to 15 residues. What was sequenced was naive T cells sorted from blood. The origin of this receptor is a man aged 18 to 35 in good health. The chain employs TRBV11-2 and TRBJ2-4; possibly TRBD2 for D (6 bases). The CDR3 reads CASSSGVGEHYIQYF. The DNA for the CDR3 is TGTGCCAGCAGCTCGGGGGTGGGAGAGCATTACATTCAGTACTTC.